This is a list of T cell receptor beta chains from one sample in a study of blood T cell repertoires in COVID-19. Sequenced by immunoSEQ multiplex PCR; TCRdb stores in-frame clones only, minus some. Of 100,000 or so clones listed, about 80% were seen once; the top ten hold roughly 18%. The sample taken for sequencing was peripheral blood. Receptor source: a man of 80 years or more with acute or convalescent COVID-19. The CDR3 runs from the conserved cysteine through the conserved F or W. Fields, in order: J gene, clone size, V gene, CDR3 length, D gene, CDR3 protein, CDR3 DNA. A D gene is named only where the DNA matches it firmly. Size tells how often a clone was seen (once, few, many) or the class of an expanded clone, and some rows leave it out.

TRBJ2-3 | - | TRBV5-8 | 14 | - | CASSLDPRADTQYF | TGTGCCAGCAGCTTGGACCCGAGGGCAGATACGCAGTATTTT
TRBJ1-5 | - | TRBV28 | 14 | - | CASTAWGGNQPQHF | TGTGCCAGCACCGCATGGGGGGGCAATCAGCCCCAGCATTTT
TRBJ1-5 | - | TRBV7-9 | 13 | - | CASSDTGNQPQHF | TGTGCCAGCAGCGATACAGGGAATCAGCCCCAGCATTTT
TRBJ1-1 | - | TRBV30 | 13 | - | CAWSVGVNTEAFF | TGTGCCTGGAGTGTGGGAGTGAACACTGAAGCTTTCTTT
TRBJ2-7 | few | TRBV11-2 | 17 | TRBD2 | CASSLLPTSGGPREQYF | TGTGCCAGCAGCCTCCTGCCGACTAGCGGGGGCCCCCGCGAGCAGTACTTC
TRBJ1-5 | - | TRBV5-1 | 14 | TRBD1 | CASSLGQGSYPQHF | TGCGCCAGCAGCTTGGGACAGGGGAGTTATCCCCAGCATTTT
TRBJ1-2 | few | TRBV6-1 | 15 | TRBD1 | CASSERGGVDYGYTF | TGTGCCAGCAGTGAAAGAGGGGGCGTAGACTATGGCTACACCTTC
TRBJ1-1 | - | TRBV10-2 | 12 | - | CASREGNTEAFF | TGCGCCAGCCGCGAGGGGAACACTGAAGCTTTCTTT
TRBJ2-7 | - | TRBV5-1 | 14 | TRBD1 | CASSSDRASYEQYF | TGCGCCAGCAGCTCGGACAGGGCTTCCTACGAGCAGTACTTC
TRBJ2-6 | - | TRBV19 | 19 | TRBD1 | CASSIAMDRGRTGANVLTF | TGTGCCAGTAGTATAGCGATGGACAGGGGTAGGACTGGGGCCAACGTCCTGACTTTC
TRBJ1-1 | - | TRBV18 | 16 | TRBD1 | CASSRAQGAGNTEAFF | TGTGCCAGCTCGCGAGCTCAGGGGGCGGGGAACACTGAAGCTTTCTTT
TRBJ1-5 | few | TRBV6-2/TRBV6-3 | 13 | - | CASSKLPGQPQHF | TGTGCCAGCAGCAAGCTTCCAGGCCAGCCCCAGCATTTT
TRBJ2-1 | - | TRBV24-1 | 12 | - | CATSGHLNEQFF | TGTGCCACCAGTGGACACCTCAATGAGCAGTTCTTC
TRBJ1-1 | - | TRBV7-9 | 17 | TRBD1 | CASSLGQGTGMNTEAFF | TGTGCCAGCAGCTTAGGTCAGGGGACAGGGATGAACACTGAAGCTTTCTTT
TRBJ2-2 | - | TRBV3-1/TRBV3-2 | 15 | TRBD2 | CASSHWTSLSGELFF | TGTGCCAGCAGCCATTGGACTAGTCTTAGCGGGGAGCTGTTTTTT
TRBJ2-2 | - | TRBV12-5 | 15 | - | CASGWETGNTGELFF | TGTGCTAGTGGTTGGGAGACAGGGAACACCGGGGAGCTGTTTTTT
TRBJ2-1 | - | TRBV7-2 | 13 | - | CASSSNRDNEQFF | TGTGCCAGCAGCTCCAACAGGGACAATGAGCAGTTCTTC
TRBJ2-3 | - | TRBV24-1 | 14 | TRBD2 | CATRGRASTDTQYF | TGTGCCACCCGCGGGAGGGCTAGCACAGATACGCAGTATTTT
TRBJ1-3 | - | TRBV5-1 | 16 | - | CASSPSGQSQGNTIYF | TGCGCCAGCAGCCCCTCCGGACAGTCCCAGGGAAACACCATATATTTT
TRBJ2-5 | - | TRBV28 | 11 | - | CASTPIGTQYF | TGTGCCAGCACTCCCATCGGGACCCAGTACTTC
TRBJ2-7 | many | TRBV7-2 | 13 | TRBD2 | CASSLRGAYEQYF | TGTGCCAGCAGCTTACGGGGGGCCTACGAGCAGTACTTC
TRBJ2-1 | - | TRBV5-8 | 17 | TRBD2 | CASRTTSGRLYYNEQFF | TGTGCCAGCAGGACTACTAGCGGGAGGCTCTACTACAATGAGCAGTTCTTC
TRBJ1-4 | - | TRBV20-1 | 11 | TRBD1 | CMGQGDEKLFF | TGCATGGGACAGGGAGATGAAAAACTGTTTTTT
TRBJ2-3 | - | TRBV7-6 | 18 | TRBD2 | CASSLGSGTSVSTDTQYF | TGTGCCAGCAGCTTAGGTTCCGGGACTAGCGTTAGCACAGATACGCAGTATTTT
TRBJ1-1 | - | TRBV18 | 15 | - | CASSPKTGMNTEAFF | TGTGCCAGCTCACCAAAAACAGGGATGAACACTGAAGCTTTCTTT
TRBJ1-1 | - | TRBV18 | 17 | - | CASSPVRGTKKNTEAFF | TGTGCCAGCTCACCTGTCCGGGGGACGAAGAAGAACACTGAAGCTTTCTTT
TRBJ2-6 | - | TRBV5-8 | 18 | - | CASSSDHISVSGANVLTF | TGTGCCAGCAGCTCGGATCATATCAGCGTCTCTGGGGCCAACGTCCTGACTTTC
TRBJ1-4 | - | TRBV7-8 | 19 | - | CASSSRLIGIAAQVEKLFF | TGTGCCAGCAGCTCGCGCCTAATCGGTATAGCCGCTCAAGTAGAAAAACTGTTTTTT
TRBJ2-2 | - | TRBV4-3 | 17 | - | CASSQDDRGSNTGELFF | TGCGCCAGCAGCCAAGATGATCGCGGATCGAACACCGGGGAGCTGTTTTTT
TRBJ1-6 | few | TRBV7-2 | 15 | TRBD1 | CASSLEGAHNSPLHF | TGTGCCAGCAGCTTAGAGGGGGCGCATAATTCACCCCTCCACTTT
TRBJ2-7 | - | TRBV28 | 16 | - | CASSSPPRADAYEQYF | TGTGCCAGCAGTTCCCCCCCCAGGGCAGATGCCTACGAGCAGTACTTC
TRBJ1-6 | - | TRBV5-4 | 14 | TRBD1 | CASSLGQGRSPLHF | TGTGCCAGCAGCTTGGGACAGGGACGGTCACCCCTCCACTTT
TRBJ2-7 | few | TRBV11-3 | 12 | - | CARGDFQAEQYF | TGTGCCAGAGGGGACTTCCAGGCCGAGCAGTACTTC
TRBJ1-2 | - | TRBV19 | 15 | - | CASSIAGRDSYGYTF | TGTGCCAGTAGTATCGCGGGGAGGGATAGCTATGGCTACACCTTC
TRBJ2-5 | - | TRBV7-8 | 17 | - | CASSLWRRGQTQETQYF | TGTGCCAGCAGCTTATGGCGCAGGGGCCAAACTCAAGAGACCCAGTACTTC
TRBJ2-1 | - | TRBV20-1 | 10 | - | CSALDSKQFF | TGCAGTGCCCTAGACTCTAAGCAGTTCTTC
TRBJ2-3 | - | TRBV27 | 15 | TRBD1 | CASSLGTGRTDTQYF | TGTGCCAGCAGTTTAGGGACAGGGAGGACAGATACGCAGTATTTT
TRBJ2-3 | - | TRBV4-3 | 18 | TRBD1 | CASSLMGPGQGVADTQYF | TGCGCCAGCAGCCTCATGGGGCCCGGACAGGGGGTTGCAGATACGCAGTATTTT
TRBJ2-3 | - | TRBV7-2 | 16 | TRBD2 | CASSFLMTGGTDTQYF | TGTGCCAGCAGCTTTCTCATGACGGGAGGTACAGATACGCAGTATTTT
TRBJ1-1 | - | TRBV29-1 | 13 | - | CSARTGTNTEAFF | TGCAGCGCACGAACAGGGACGAACACTGAAGCTTTCTTT
TRBJ1-1 | - | TRBV29-1 | 14 | - | CSVERTAENTEAFF | TGCAGCGTTGAACGGACAGCGGAGAACACTGAAGCTTTCTTT
TRBJ1-5 | - | TRBV7-8 | 12 | - | CASSSVHQPQHF | TGTGCCAGCAGTTCCGTCCATCAGCCCCAGCATTTT
TRBJ2-4 | - | TRBV6-5 | 15 | TRBD1 | CASTFRDRGRNIQYF | TGTGCCAGCACCTTCCGGGACAGGGGAAGAAACATTCAGTACTTC
TRBJ1-1 | - | TRBV19 | 17 | TRBD1 | CASSTGTGVYYDTEAFF | TGTGCCAGTAGTACCGGGACAGGGGTGTATTACGACACTGAAGCTTTCTTT
TRBJ2-7 | - | TRBV19 | 14 | - | CASSSDGRGYEQYF | TGTGCCAGTAGTAGCGACGGACGGGGCTACGAGCAGTACTTC
TRBJ1-1 | - | TRBV30 | 13 | TRBD1 | CAWRRTGNTEAFF | TGTGCCTGGAGAAGGACAGGGAACACTGAAGCTTTCTTT
TRBJ2-5 | - | TRBV19 | 14 | - | CASSIQGTQETQYF | TGTGCCAGTAGTATCCAGGGAACCCAAGAGACCCAGTACTTC
TRBJ1-5 | - | TRBV6-2/TRBV6-3 | 16 | - | CASSLPGGHSNQPQHF | TGTGCCAGCAGTCTCCCCGGGGGGCATAGCAATCAGCCCCAGCATTTT
TRBJ2-1 | - | TRBV11-3 | 15 | TRBD1 | CASSFGTGVYNEQFF | TGTGCCAGCAGCTTCGGGACAGGGGTCTACAATGAGCAGTTCTTC